The clone carrying this T cell receptor beta chain was observed many times. What it binds is unknown. Germline lookup yields CDR1 SGHRS and CDR2 YFSETQ. This CDR3 has 15 amino acids. The V gene end was trimmed by 2 bases and the J gene end by 4 bases; junction bases not matched to a gene: 4. MiXCR, applied by TCRdb to the 5' RACE reads, yields one record per CDR3 protein. This table has a few hundred thousand distinct CDR3 sequences, approximately 3.9% appearing once. The data were obtained in a study of T cells after yellow fever vaccination. Study conclusions and caveats: The presence of abundant clonotypes contaminating from the bulk population was possible in FACS-sorted repertoires.

This TCR was sampled from a man between 18 and 35 years old who received the YFV17D yellow fever vaccine. This specimen was PBMCs, taken on the day of the yellow fever booster vaccination. V gene TRBV5-1 combines with J gene TRBJ2-3; 10 bases line up with TRBD2. CDR3 nucleotide sequence: TGCGCCAGCAGCTTAGGGGGACTAGCGCCAGATACGCAGTATTTT. Protein: CASSLGGLAPDTQYF.